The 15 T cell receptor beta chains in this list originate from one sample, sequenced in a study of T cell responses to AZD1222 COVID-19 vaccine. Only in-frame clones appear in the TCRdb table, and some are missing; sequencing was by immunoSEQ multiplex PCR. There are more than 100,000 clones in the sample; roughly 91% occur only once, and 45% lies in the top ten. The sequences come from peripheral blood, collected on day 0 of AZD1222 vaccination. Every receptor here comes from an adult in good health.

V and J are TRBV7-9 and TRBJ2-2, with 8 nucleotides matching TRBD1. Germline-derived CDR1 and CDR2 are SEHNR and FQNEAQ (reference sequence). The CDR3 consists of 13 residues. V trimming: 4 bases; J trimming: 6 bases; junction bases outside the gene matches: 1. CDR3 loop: CASSSQGAGELFF. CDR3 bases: TGTGCCAGCAGCTCACAGGGGGCCGGGGAGCTGTTTTTT.

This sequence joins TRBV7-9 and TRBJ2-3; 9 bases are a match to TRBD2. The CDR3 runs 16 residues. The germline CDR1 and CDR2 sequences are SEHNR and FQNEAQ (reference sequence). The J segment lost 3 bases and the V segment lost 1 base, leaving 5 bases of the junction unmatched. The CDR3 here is CASSLVREGRTDTQYF. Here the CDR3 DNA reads TGTGCCAGCAGCTTAGTGCGGGAGGGCCGGACAGATACGCAGTATTTT.

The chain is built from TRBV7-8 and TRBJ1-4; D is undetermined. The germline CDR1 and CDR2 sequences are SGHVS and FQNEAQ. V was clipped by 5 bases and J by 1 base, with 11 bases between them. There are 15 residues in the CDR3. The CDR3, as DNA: TGTGCCAGCAGCCCCGGACGGCGAACTAATGAAAAACTGTTTTTT. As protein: CASSPGRRTNEKLFF.

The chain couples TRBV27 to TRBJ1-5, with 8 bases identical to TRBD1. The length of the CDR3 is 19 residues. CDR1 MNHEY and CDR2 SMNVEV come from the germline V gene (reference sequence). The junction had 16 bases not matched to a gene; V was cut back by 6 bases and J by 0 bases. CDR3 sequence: CASRPLSQGADRSNQPQHF. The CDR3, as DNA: TGTGCCAGCAGACCTCTTAGTCAGGGGGCTGATCGTAGCAATCAGCCCCAGCATTTT.

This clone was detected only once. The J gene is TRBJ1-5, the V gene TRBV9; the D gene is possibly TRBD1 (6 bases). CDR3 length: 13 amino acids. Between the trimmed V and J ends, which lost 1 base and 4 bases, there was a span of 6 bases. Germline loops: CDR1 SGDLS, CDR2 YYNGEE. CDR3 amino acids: CASSVQGNQPQHF. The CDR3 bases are TGTGCCAGCAGCGTACAGGGGAATCAGCCCCAGCATTTT.

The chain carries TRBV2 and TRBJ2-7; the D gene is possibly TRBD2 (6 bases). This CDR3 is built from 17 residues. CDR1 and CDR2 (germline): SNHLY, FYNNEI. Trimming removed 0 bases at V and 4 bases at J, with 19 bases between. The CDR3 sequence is CASSEALGISGEYEQYF. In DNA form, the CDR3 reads TGTGCCAGCAGTGAAGCGCTGGGTATTAGCGGAGAGTACGAGCAGTACTTC. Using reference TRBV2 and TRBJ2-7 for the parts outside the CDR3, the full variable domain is EPEVTQTPSHQVTQMGQEVILRCVPISNHLYFYWYRQILGQKVEFLVSFYNNEISEKSEIFDDQFSVERPDGSNFTLKIRSTKLEDSAMYFCASSEALGISGEYEQYFGPGTRLTVT.

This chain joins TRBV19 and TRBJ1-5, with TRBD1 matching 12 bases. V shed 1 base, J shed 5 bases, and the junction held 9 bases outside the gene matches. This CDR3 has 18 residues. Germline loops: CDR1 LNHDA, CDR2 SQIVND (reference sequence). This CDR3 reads CASSIGGAGTGGYQPQHF. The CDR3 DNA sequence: TGTGCCAGTAGTATAGGAGGGGCCGGGACAGGGGGCTATCAGCCCCAGCATTTT.

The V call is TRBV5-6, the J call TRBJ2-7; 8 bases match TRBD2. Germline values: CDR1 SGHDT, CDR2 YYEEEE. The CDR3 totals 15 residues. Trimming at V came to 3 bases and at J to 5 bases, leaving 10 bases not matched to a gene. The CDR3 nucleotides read TGTGCCAGCAGCTCGTCCGGGGGGGGCCGACACGAGCAGTACTTC. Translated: CASSSSGGGRHEQYF.

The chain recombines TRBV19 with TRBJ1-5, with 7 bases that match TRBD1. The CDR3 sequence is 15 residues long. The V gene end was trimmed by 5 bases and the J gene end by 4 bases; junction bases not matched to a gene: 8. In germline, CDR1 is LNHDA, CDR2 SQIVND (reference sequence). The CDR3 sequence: CASSYRGNGNQPQHF. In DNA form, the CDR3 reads TGTGCCAGTAGTTACAGGGGCAATGGGAATCAGCCCCAGCATTTT.

This CDR3 reads CATSDPGGGERLFF. The DNA of the CDR3 is TGTGCCACCAGTGACCCCGGAGGGGGGGAGAGACTGTTTTTT. The J gene is TRBJ1-4, the V gene TRBV24-1; maybe TRBD1 (6 bases). V shed 4 bases and J shed 13 bases, with 18 bases lying between them. The CDR3 loop spans 14 amino acids. Germline CDR1 is KGHDR and CDR2 is SFDVKD.

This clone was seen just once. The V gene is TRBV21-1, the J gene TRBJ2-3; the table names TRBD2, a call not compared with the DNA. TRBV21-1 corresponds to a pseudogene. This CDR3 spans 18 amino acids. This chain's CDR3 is CASSKTPSPGLAGDTQYF. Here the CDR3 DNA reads TGTGCCAGCAGCAAAACCCCGTCGCCGGGACTAGCGGGAGATACGCAGTATTTT.

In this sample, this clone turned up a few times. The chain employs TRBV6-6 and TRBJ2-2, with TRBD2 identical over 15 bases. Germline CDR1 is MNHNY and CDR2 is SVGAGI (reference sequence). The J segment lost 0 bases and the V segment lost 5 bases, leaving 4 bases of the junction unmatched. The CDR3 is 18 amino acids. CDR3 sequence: CASSPGLAGGANTGELFF. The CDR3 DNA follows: TGTGCCAGCAGTCCGGGACTAGCGGGAGGAGCGAACACCGGGGAGCTGTTTTTT.

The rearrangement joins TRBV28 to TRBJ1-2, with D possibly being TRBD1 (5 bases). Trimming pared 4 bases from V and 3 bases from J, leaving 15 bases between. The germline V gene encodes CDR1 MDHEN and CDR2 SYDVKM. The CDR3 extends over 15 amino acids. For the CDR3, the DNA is TGTGCCAGCAGTTCGTTATCAGGGCGCGACTATGGCTACACCTTC. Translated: CASSSLSGRDYGYTF.

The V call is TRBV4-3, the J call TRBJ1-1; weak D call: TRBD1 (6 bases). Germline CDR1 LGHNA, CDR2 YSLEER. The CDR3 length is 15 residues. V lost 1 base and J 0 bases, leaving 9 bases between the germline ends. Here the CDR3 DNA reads TGCGCCAGCAGCCAAGGAACAGGGATGAACACTGAAGCTTTCTTT. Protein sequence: CASSQGTGMNTEAFF.

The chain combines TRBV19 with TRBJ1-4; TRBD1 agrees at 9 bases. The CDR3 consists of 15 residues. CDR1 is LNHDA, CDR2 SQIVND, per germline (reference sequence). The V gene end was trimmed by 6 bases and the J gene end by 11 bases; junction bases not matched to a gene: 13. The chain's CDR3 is CASSPQTGGKVKLFF. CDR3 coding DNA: TGTGCCAGTAGCCCCCAAACAGGGGGCAAGGTTAAACTGTTTTTT.